These 21 T cell receptor beta chains share one sample of origin, sequenced in a study of shared clonotypes between healthy human individuals (dated by TCRdb to the early 2020s). The protocol used for the library was the immunoSEQ multiplex PCR assay. The table comes from immuneACCESS by way of TCRdb, which keeps in-frame sequences with V and J called. Part of the clones is missing from these tables; in studies checked, under half for an unresolved V gene and the rest for unknown reasons. The sample profile shows about 2.5 million clones; about nine tenths of them were found once. 0.3% to 0.45% of the sample goes to the ten largest clones. Sample: naive CD4+ T cells from PBMCs. The sample's cell subset or site label is to be understood as: CD45RA+ positively selected. These receptors originate from a man aged 18-30 years in good health. Some clones in this sample may be carry-over from other donors' samples.

The rearrangement uses TRBV4-2 and TRBJ2-1; 7 bases are shared with TRBD2. Looked up from germline, CDR1 is LGHNA and CDR2 is YNFKEQ. J lost 0 bases, V lost 0 bases, and 5 bases had no gene match. The CDR3 has 17 residues. The CDR3 DNA reads TGTGCCAGCAGCCAAGAGCCAGCGGGGAGCTCCTACAATGAGCAGTTCTTC. Its protein product is CASSQEPAGSSYNEQFF.

The rearrangement links TRBV7-9 to TRBJ2-7; D possibly corresponds to TRBD1 (5 bases). The CDR3 length is 15 residues. CDR1 and CDR2 from the germline V gene are SEHNR and FQNEAQ (reference sequence). Trimming shortened V by 2 bases and J by 2 bases, and 13 bases separated the two germline ends. CDR3 protein: CASSLSRVGTYEQYF. CDR3 sequence (DNA): TGTGCCAGCAGCTTATCCAGGGTCGGAACCTACGAGCAGTACTTC.

This chain joins TRBV5-6 and TRBJ2-7, with D possibly TRBD2 on 6 matching bases. V was clipped by 0 bases and J by 0 bases, with 10 bases between them. This CDR3 is built from 15 residues. The germline V gene has CDR1 SGHDT and CDR2 YYEEEE. CDR3 protein: CASSLDAGSSYEQYF. CDR3 nucleotide sequence: TGTGCCAGCAGCTTGGATGCGGGGAGCTCCTACGAGCAGTACTTC.

This sequence joins TRBV18 and TRBJ2-6, with D uncertain. The germline CDR1 and CDR2 sequences are KGHSH and LQKENI. V was cut by 8 bases and J by 0 bases, with 8 bases left in between. The CDR3 is made up of 14 amino acids. CDR3 in DNA: TGTGCCAGCGCCGGCGACTCTGGGGCCAACGTCCTGACTTTC. Translating it yields CASAGDSGANVLTF.

The rearrangement uses TRBV19 and TRBJ2-2, with D possibly TRBD2 on 5 matching bases. The CDR3 runs 13 residues. The germline V gene encodes CDR1 LNHDA and CDR2 SQIVND (reference sequence). V shed 9 bases and J shed 7 bases, with 15 bases lying between them. CDR3 protein: CARPPEVDGELFF. The CDR3 DNA is TGTGCCAGGCCCCCGGAGGTGGACGGGGAGCTGTTTTTT.

The chain is built from TRBV6-5 and TRBJ1-2; D remains ambiguous. Germline loops: CDR1 MNHEY, CDR2 SVGAGI. This CDR3 has 16 residues. V was clipped by 2 bases and J by 1 base, with 14 bases between them. DNA for the CDR3: TGTGCCAGCAGTTACCATAAAGTGCGGGATAACTATGGCTACACCTTC. As protein: CASSYHKVRDNYGYTF.

The chain links TRBV27 to TRBJ2-6; D assignment may be TRBD1 or TRBD2 (5 bases each). This CDR3 has 18 amino acids. V was clipped by 5 bases and J by 2 bases, with 19 bases between them. Germline V gene lookup returns CDR1 MNHEY and CDR2 SMNVEV (reference sequence). The CDR3, as DNA: TGTGCCAGCAGTCCCCGGAGCAGGGAGCCCGCTGGGGCCAACGTCCTGACTTTC. Protein product: CASSPRSREPAGANVLTF.

The chain is built from TRBV7-9 and TRBJ2-2, with D hard to call. The CDR3 is 14 amino acids. Germline V lookup: CDR1 SEHNR, CDR2 FQNEAQ (reference sequence). Trimming cost V 3 bases and J 4 bases, with 9 bases left between them. This CDR3 reads CASSLAPSTGELFF. The CDR3 DNA is TGTGCCAGCAGCTTGGCACCGAGCACCGGGGAGCTGTTTTTT. Variable domain in full (rest from reference TRBV7-9 and TRBJ2-2): DTGVSQNPRHKITKRGQNVTFRCDPISEHNRLYWYRQTLGQGPEFLTYFQNEAQLEKSRLLSDRFSAERPKGSFSTLEIQRTEQGDSAMYLCASSLAPSTGELFFGEGSRLTVL.

The rearrangement links TRBV5-1 to TRBJ2-5; D is tentatively TRBD1 or TRBD2 (6 bases each). V lost 4 bases to trimming and J lost 5 bases, with 15 bases between them. Germline V lookup: CDR1 SGHRS, CDR2 YFSETQ. This CDR3 comprises 14 residues. The CDR3 spells CASSPWGAQETQYF. The CDR3 DNA is TGCGCCAGCAGCCCGTGGGGGGCGCAGGAGACCCAGTACTTC. The whole variable domain, filled in from reference TRBV5-1 and TRBJ2-5, reads KAGVTQTPRYLIKTRGQQVTLSCSPISGHRSVSWYQQTPGQGLQFLFEYFSETQRNKGNFPGRFSGRQFSNSRSEMNVSTLELGDSALYLCASSPWGAQETQYFGPGTRLLVL.

The chain couples TRBV2 to TRBJ2-5, with a possible D match to TRBD2 (6 bases). Trimming pared 3 bases from V and 1 base from J, leaving 9 bases between. This CDR3 is 14 amino acids long. Per the germline V gene, CDR1 is SNHLY and CDR2 is FYNNEI. For the CDR3, the DNA is TGTGCCAGCAGTGAGAGGAGGGCCCAAGAGACCCAGTACTTC. Amino acid sequence: CASSERRAQETQYF.

In the case of this clone: This specimen includes other DNA sequences encoding the same CDR3. The chain is built from TRBV6-5 and TRBJ2-1, with D possibly TRBD2 on 6 matching bases. Germline-derived CDR1 and CDR2 are MNHEY and SVGAGI. The length of the CDR3 is 13 residues. Trimming pared 6 bases from V and 4 bases from J, leaving 10 bases between. The CDR3 nucleotides read TGTGCCAGCAGGGGACTTCCATACAATGAGCAGTTCTTC. This codes for CASRGLPYNEQFF.

Only one count was recorded for this clone. V and J are TRBV19 and TRBJ2-3, with 9 positions matching TRBD2. The V and J ends lost 6 bases and 5 bases, in that order; junction bases with no gene match: 12. The germline V gene has CDR1 LNHDA and CDR2 SQIVND (reference sequence). The CDR3 loop spans 16 amino acids. In DNA form, the CDR3 reads TGTGCCAGTAGCGCGACCCCGGGACTAGCTGGAGATACGCAGTATTTT. Protein sequence: CASSATPGLAGDTQYF.

V usage is TRBV9 and J usage is TRBJ2-7; D may be TRBD1 (6 bases). The CDR3 consists of 14 residues. Germline V lookup: CDR1 SGDLS, CDR2 YYNGEE. The V end was cut by 0 bases, the J end by 3 bases, with 10 bases between. The CDR3 DNA reads TGTGCCAGCAGCGTAGCCGGACAGCTCTACGAGCAGTACTTC. This encodes CASSVAGQLYEQYF. The variable domain in full, completed from reference TRBV9 and TRBJ2-7, reads DSGVTQTPKHLITATGQRVTLRCSPRSGDLSVYWYQQSLDQGLQFLIQYYNGEERAKGNILERFSAQQFPDLHSELNLSSLELGDSALYFCASSVAGQLYEQYFGPGTRLTVT.

The gene calls are TRBV7-3 and TRBJ2-1; 12 bases are shared with TRBD2. The CDR3 length is 16 residues. V lost 3 bases to trimming and J lost 3 bases; unmatched junction nucleotides: 3. Germline V CDR1 and CDR2: SGHTA, FQGTGA. CDR3 sequence reads: CASSFLTSGSYNEQFF. CDR3 nucleotides: TGTGCCAGCAGCTTCCTGACTAGCGGGAGCTACAATGAGCAGTTCTTC.

This rearrangement joins TRBV5-1 to TRBJ2-2, with 7 bases lining up with TRBD1. The ends lost 5 bases at V and 5 bases at J; junction bases unmatched: 15. The CDR3 runs to 17 residues. The germline V gene encodes CDR1 SGHRS and CDR2 YFSETQ. The CDR3 DNA reads as TGCGCCAGCAGTTCTCTGGGGCCGGGACAGTCGACCGGGGAGCTGTTTTTT. It encodes CASSSLGPGQSTGELFF.

In DNA form, the CDR3 reads TGTGCCAGCAGCAAACAGGTACAAGAGACCCAGTACTTC. This gives the protein CASSKQVQETQYF. The chain carries TRBV5-4 and TRBJ2-5, with D perhaps matching TRBD1 (5 bases). With 4 bases removed from V and 2 bases from J, the gap between germline ends came to 9 bases. CDR3 length: 13 amino acids. Germline CDR1 reads SGHNT; CDR2 reads YYREEE (reference sequence).

The CDR3 nucleotides are TGTGCCAGCAGCAACTTCCGACAGGGGGCTATCTCTGGGGCCAACGTCCTGACTTTC. The encoded protein is CASSNFRQGAISGANVLTF. This chain links TRBV7-9 with TRBJ2-6; TRBD1 agrees at 10 bases. CDR1 and CDR2 from the germline V gene are SEHNR and FQNEAQ (reference sequence). The CDR3 runs to 19 residues. J gave up 0 bases and V 5 bases, and 10 bases lay outside the gene matches.

The chain couples TRBV7-9 to TRBJ1-4; 7 bases line up with TRBD1. Germline CDR1 and CDR2: SEHNR and FQNEAQ (reference sequence). This CDR3 is 17 amino acids long. The ends lost 5 bases at V and 2 bases at J; junction bases unmatched: 11. The CDR3 is CASSTISQGGTNEKLFF. CDR3 sequence (DNA): TGTGCCAGCAGCACGATCTCCCAGGGGGGGACTAATGAAAAACTGTTTTTT.

The chain uses TRBV30 and TRBJ2-2; TRBD2 matches 16 bases. The trim removed 3 bases at V and 6 bases at J, leaving 4 bases unmatched. This CDR3 comprises 16 residues. CDR1 is GTSNPN, CDR2 SVGIG, per germline (reference sequence). CDR3 region: CAWRGLAGGPAGELFF. As DNA, the CDR3 is TGTGCCTGGAGGGGACTAGCGGGAGGGCCGGCCGGGGAGCTGTTTTTT.

The rearrangement joins TRBV6-1 to TRBJ2-6, with D possibly being TRBD1 (5 bases). V was shortened by 4 bases and J by 11 bases, with 15 bases between the two germline ends. CDR3 size: 14 residues. Germline CDR1 MNHNS, CDR2 SASEGT. In nucleotides, the CDR3 is TGTGCCAGCAGTGCCACAGGACAACTCGACGTCCTGACTTTC. It is translated as CASSATGQLDVLTF.

The CDR3 nucleotides are TGTGCCAGCCAGGGGTCCGAATATGTTGCCAATCAGCCCCAGCATTTT. As protein: CASQGSEYVANQPQHF. The chain is built from TRBV2 and TRBJ1-5; perhaps TRBD1 as D (6 bases). Germline V CDR1 and CDR2: SNHLY, FYNNEI. The CDR3 totals 16 residues. Trimming left V 8 bases short and J 3 bases short, with 20 bases between.